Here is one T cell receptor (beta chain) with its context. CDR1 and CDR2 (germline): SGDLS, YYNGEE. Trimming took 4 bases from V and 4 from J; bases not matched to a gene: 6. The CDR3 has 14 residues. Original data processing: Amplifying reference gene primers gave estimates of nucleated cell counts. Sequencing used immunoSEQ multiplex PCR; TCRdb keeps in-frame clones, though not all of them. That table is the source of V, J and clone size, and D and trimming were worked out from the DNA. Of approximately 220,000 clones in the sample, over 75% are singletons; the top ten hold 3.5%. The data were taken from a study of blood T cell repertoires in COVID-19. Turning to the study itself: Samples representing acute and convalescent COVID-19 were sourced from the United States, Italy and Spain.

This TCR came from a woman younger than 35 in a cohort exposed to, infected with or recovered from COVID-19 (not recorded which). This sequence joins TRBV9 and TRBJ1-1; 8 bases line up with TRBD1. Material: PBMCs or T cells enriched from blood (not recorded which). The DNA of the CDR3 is TGTGCCAGCAGCCCTCAGGGGGCGCCCACTGAAGCTTTCTTT. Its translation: CASSPQGAPTEAFF.